The rows below give T cell receptor beta chains drawn from one sample of a study of blood T cell repertoires in COVID-19. Profiling relied on immunoSEQ multiplex PCR, and the TCRdb table lists in-frame clones only, not all of them. Of some 120,000 clones in the sample, approximately 80% are singletons; the top ten hold roughly 12%. Material: peripheral blood. Source of these receptors: a human donor in a cohort sampled during active COVID-19. Both conserved end residues are part of each CDR3. D genes are given only for firm matches. Clone size is not always given. Where it is, it says once, few, many or a class for expanded clones.

>.|TRBJ2-1|.|TRBV12-3/TRBV12-4
TGTGCCAGCAGTACCCGGAGCAATGAGCAGTTCTTC
CASSTRSNEQFF
>.|TRBJ1-3|.|TRBV28
TGTGCCAGCAGTTTATCAGGGCCCAGAAACACCATATATTTT
CASSLSGPRNTIYF
>TRBD1|TRBJ1-2|once|TRBV4-3
TGCGCCAGCAGCCAGTACCAGGGGGCAGCTAACTATGGCTACACCTTC
CASSQYQGAANYGYTF
>TRBD1|TRBJ2-2|once|TRBV10-3
TGTGCCATCACCGGACAGGGGGCGACGGACACCGGGGAGCTGTTTTTT
CAITGQGATDTGELFF
>.|TRBJ2-7|.|TRBV7-9
TGTGCCGCGGAGGGACCCCCAGTGGGGCCTTCCTACGAGCAGTACTTC
CAAEGPPVGPSYEQYF
>.|TRBJ2-5|.|TRBV7-2
TGTGCCAGCAGCTTACCGGTACAGAAAGAGACCCAGTACTTC
CASSLPVQKETQYF
>.|TRBJ1-4|.|TRBV2
TGTGCCAGCGGGACCCCGGAAACAGATGGGAGGGAAAAACTGTTTTTT
CASGTPETDGREKLFF
>.|TRBJ2-1|.|TRBV11-2
TGTGCCAGCAGCTTAGCACGCCAGGGGAGGGACAATGAGCAGTTCTTC
CASSLARQGRDNEQFF
>.|TRBJ1-1|.|TRBV9
TGTGCCAGCAGCGTAGCGGGTAGCACTGAAGCTTTCTTT
CASSVAGSTEAFF
>.|TRBJ2-3|.|TRBV28
TGTGCCAGCAGTTTAGGTAGCGTTAGCACAGATACGCAGTATTTT
CASSLGSVSTDTQYF
>TRBD2|TRBJ2-7|once|TRBV29-1
TGCAGCGTTGCTTCTAGCGGTAGGGCGGCGGAGCAGTACTTC
CSVASSGRAAEQYF
>TRBD2|TRBJ2-7|.|TRBV6-6
TGTGCCAGCAGGCTAAGCGGGGGGCCGACCTACGAGCAGTACTTC
CASRLSGGPTYEQYF
>TRBD2|TRBJ2-1|.|TRBV12-3/TRBV12-4
TGTGCCAGCACCTTGCGACTAGCGAATGAGCAGTTCTTC
CASTLRLANEQFF
>TRBD1|TRBJ1-2|.|TRBV30
TGTGCCTGGAGTCAAAGGACAGGGGTGAAAAGGTCTCTAAGTGGCTACACCTTC
CAWSQRTGVKRSLSGYTF
>.|TRBJ2-3|.|TRBV10-3
TGTGCCACCAAGCATAAACCCACAGATACGCAGTATTTT
CATKHKPTDTQYF
>.|TRBJ1-1|few|TRBV2
TGTGCCAGCGGCGGCAGGGACTACACTGAAGCTTTCTTT
CASGGRDYTEAFF
>.|TRBJ2-1|.|TRBV3-1/TRBV3-2
TGTGCCAGCAGCGTCAGACAGGCCCTACGGAATGAGCAGTTCTTC
CASSVRQALRNEQFF
>.|TRBJ2-7|.|TRBV7-9
TGTGCCAGCAGCAGCGAACTGGTTTTCTACGAGCAGTACTTC
CASSSELVFYEQYF
>.|TRBJ2-7|.|TRBV10-3
TGTGCCATCAGTGAGTCCGGCCCCCGGGAACCCTACGAGCAGTACTTC
CAISESGPREPYEQYF
>TRBD1|TRBJ1-2|.|TRBV9
TGTGCCAGCAGCGTAGGACAGGGGGCTGACTATGGCTACACCTTC
CASSVGQGADYGYTF
>TRBD1|TRBJ1-3|.|TRBV4-3
TGCGCCAGCAGCCAAGATAGGACAGGTGGAAACACCATATATTTT
CASSQDRTGGNTIYF
>TRBD2|TRBJ2-2|.|TRBV25-1
TGTGCCAGCATGGGCGGGGGGCCTATCGGGGAGCTGTTTTTT
CASMGGGPIGELFF
>.|TRBJ2-5|.|TRBV6-2/TRBV6-3
TGTGCCAGCAGTTACGTGCAGGCGGGTATAGGACAAGAGACCCAGTACTTC
CASSYVQAGIGQETQYF
>TRBD1|TRBJ2-7|once|TRBV3-1/TRBV3-2
TGTGCCAGCAGCCCAAGGGACAGGGGGAACTACGAGCAGTACTTC
CASSPRDRGNYEQYF
>TRBD2|TRBJ2-7|.|TRBV3-1/TRBV3-2
TGTGCCAGCAGCCAAGTACGGGGGGTATCGGAGCAGTACTTC
CASSQVRGVSEQYF
>TRBD2|TRBJ2-5|.|TRBV12-3/TRBV12-4
TGTGCCAGCAGTTTAAGGGAGGGGGAGACCCAGTACTTC
CASSLREGETQYF
>.|TRBJ1-2|.|TRBV6-6
TGTGCCAGCAGTTATAACAGTAACTATGGCTACACCTTC
CASSYNSNYGYTF
>TRBD2|TRBJ2-5|once|TRBV3-1/TRBV3-2
TGTGCCAGCAGCCAAGACGCGGGGGGGTGGGAGACCCAGTACTTC
CASSQDAGGWETQYF
>.|TRBJ1-2|.|TRBV5-1
TGCGCCAGCAGCGCCGGGACACTAGACTATGGCTACACCTTC
CASSAGTLDYGYTF
>TRBD1|TRBJ2-6|.|TRBV4-1
TGCGCCAGCAGCCAACCGAGGGGTATGACAGGGCCCCCCGGGGCCAACGTCCTGACTTTC
CASSQPRGMTGPPGANVLTF
>TRBD2|TRBJ2-2|.|TRBV28
TGTGCCAGCAGAGGGCTAGCGGGGGGTGACACCGGGGAGCTGTTTTTT
CASRGLAGGDTGELFF
>.|TRBJ2-2|.|TRBV5-6
TGTGCCAGCAGACCCTCGCCCCAGGGGCACACCGGGGAGCTGTTTTTT
CASRPSPQGHTGELFF
>.|TRBJ2-7|.|TRBV9
TGTGCCACACCGGCGGGGACGACCTACGGGCAGTACTTC
CATPAGTTYGQYF
>TRBD1|TRBJ1-1|once|TRBV29-1
TGCAGCGTTGTAAGACAGGGATCCGGCACTGAAGCTTTCTTT
CSVVRQGSGTEAFF
>TRBD1|TRBJ1-6|.|TRBV19
TGTGCCAGTAGGGACAGGGGGCGAGGTAATTCACCCCTCCACTTT
CASRDRGRGNSPLHF
>.|TRBJ1-6|.|TRBV28
TGTGCCAGCGGACTCAGCTATAATTCACCCCTCCACTTT
CASGLSYNSPLHF
>TRBD2|TRBJ2-5|.|TRBV7-6
TGTGCCAGCAGCCAGGGACTAGCGGCGGTCGGGCAAGAGACCCAGTACTTC
CASSQGLAAVGQETQYF
>TRBD2|TRBJ2-5|.|TRBV7-9
TGTGCCAGCGAGCGGGGGATAAAAGAGACCCAGTACTTC
CASERGIKETQYF
>.|TRBJ2-1|.|TRBV2
TGTGCCAGCAGCTCGCTTCGGGACACCTACAATGAGCAGTTCTTC
CASSSLRDTYNEQFF
>TRBD2|TRBJ2-1|.|TRBV11-2
TGTGCCAGCAGCTCCCGGACTAGCGGGGGGTTTGGTAATGAGCAGTTCTTC
CASSSRTSGGFGNEQFF
>.|TRBJ2-5|few|TRBV21-1
TGTGCCAGCAGCAAAGAATGGGACAAGGGGAATGGGGAGACCCAGTACTTC
CASSKEWDKGNGETQYF
>TRBD1|TRBJ1-1|.|TRBV6-5
TGTGCCAGCAGTTATGGAATGAGGGACAGCACTGAAGCTTTCTTT
CASSYGMRDSTEAFF
>.|TRBJ2-5|few|TRBV5-1
TGCGCCAGCAGCTTGGCCCTAGAGGAGACCCAGTACTTC
CASSLALEETQYF